A selection of T cell receptor beta chains follows, all from one sample in a study of blood T cell repertoires in COVID-19. The method was immunoSEQ multiplex PCR; TCRdb's version includes in-frame clones alone and lacks a portion of them. The sample lists over 45,000 clones; more than 70% were seen once. The source material was peripheral blood. The receptors come from a man in his sixties with acute or convalescent COVID-19. The conserved cysteine and the conserved F or W are not part of the CDR3 here. D genes are given only for firm matches.

>15|TRBD2|TRBV5-4
ASSLRSLAGGGDTQY
>10|-|TRBV28
ASSLMADLAF
>11|TRBD1|TRBV2
ASSLDRDRGYT
>11|-|TRBV5-1
ASYDSFNSPLH
>14|TRBD2|TRBV9
ASSVAGESGANEQF
>11|-|TRBV28
ASSLPGTDTQY
>15|TRBD2|TRBV6-1
ASSGTSGGAAGNEQF
>11|-|TRBV12-3/TRBV12-4
ASSYSSHGTQY
>14|TRBD1|TRBV14
ASSPGQIWGTDTQY
>16|-|TRBV5-1
ARCARRAETRGANEQY